This record concerns one T cell receptor (beta chain) sequence. Its antigen is unidentified. The source of the sample is a study of shared clonotypes between healthy human individuals. On the study more broadly: Each donor's CD4 naive and CD4 memory cells filled three plates apiece, CD8 naive two, and CD8 memory one.

In germline, CDR1 is SGHDN, CDR2 FVKESK. This CDR3 is built from 16 residues. The V gene end was trimmed by 6 bases and the J gene end by 0 bases; junction bases not matched to a gene: 8. In the authors' workflow: Sequence data from immunoSEQ were junction-only and lacked quality scores; consequently, filtering differed. The protocol was immunoSEQ multiplex PCR, while the TCRdb copy is restricted to in-frame clones and leaves out a portion. The V and J calls and the clone size are those of that table, but D and trimming were determined from the DNA. The repertoire holds about 1,500,000 clones, with over 95% as singletons. Overall study findings and caveats: Non-shared clonotypes were found to have lower generation probabilities than the clonotypes that were shared by all four of the sorted-subset donors. Enrolling few donors narrowed the genetic and exposure-history diversity that was represented.

The genes are TRBV14 and TRBJ2-3; 8 nucleotides agree with TRBD2. The specimen sequenced was naive CD4+ T cells sorted from blood. Described subset: CD45RA+ positively selected. The origin of this receptor is a man aged 25 to 45 in good health. Here the CDR3 DNA reads TGTGCCAGCAGTCGAACTAGCGGACCTAGCACAGATACGCAGTATTTT. Protein sequence: CASSRTSGPSTDTQYF.